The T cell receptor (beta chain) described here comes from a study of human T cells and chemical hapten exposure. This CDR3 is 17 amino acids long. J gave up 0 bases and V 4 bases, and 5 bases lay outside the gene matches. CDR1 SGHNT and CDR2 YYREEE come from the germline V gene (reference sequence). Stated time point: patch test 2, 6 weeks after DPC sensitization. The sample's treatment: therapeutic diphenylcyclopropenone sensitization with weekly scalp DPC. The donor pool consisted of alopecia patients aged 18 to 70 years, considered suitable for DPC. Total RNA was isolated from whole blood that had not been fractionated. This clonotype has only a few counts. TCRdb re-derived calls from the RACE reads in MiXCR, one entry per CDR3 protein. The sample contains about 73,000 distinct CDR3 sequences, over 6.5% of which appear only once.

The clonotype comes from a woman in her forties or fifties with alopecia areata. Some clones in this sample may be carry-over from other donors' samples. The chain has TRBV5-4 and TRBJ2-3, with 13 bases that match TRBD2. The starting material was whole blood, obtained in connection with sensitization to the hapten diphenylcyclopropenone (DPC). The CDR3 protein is CASSLTSGGRSTDTQYF. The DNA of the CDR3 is TGTGCCAGCAGCCTGACTAGCGGGGGGCGCAGCACAGATACGCAGTATTTT.